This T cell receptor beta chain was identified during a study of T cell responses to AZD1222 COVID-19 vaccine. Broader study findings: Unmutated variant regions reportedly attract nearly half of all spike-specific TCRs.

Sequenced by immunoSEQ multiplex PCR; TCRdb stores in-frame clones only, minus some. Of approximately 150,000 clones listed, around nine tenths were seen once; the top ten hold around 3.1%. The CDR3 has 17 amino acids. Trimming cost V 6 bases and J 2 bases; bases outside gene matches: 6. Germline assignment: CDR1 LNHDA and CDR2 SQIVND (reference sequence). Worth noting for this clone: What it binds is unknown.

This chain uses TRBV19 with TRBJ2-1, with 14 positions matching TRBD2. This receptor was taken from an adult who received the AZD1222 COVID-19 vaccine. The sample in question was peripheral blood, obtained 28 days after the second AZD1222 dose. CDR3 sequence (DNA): TGTGCCAGTAGACCGACTAGCGGGAGGGGTCCCTACAATGAGCAGTTCTTC. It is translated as CASRPTSGRGPYNEQFF.